The text below deals with one TCR beta chain. The target antigen is unknown. From the roughly 110-subject validation cohort, which was separate from the roughly 680-subject first cohort, the donors were drawn. The sample originates from a study of cytomegalovirus exposure and HLA in healthy donors. Study in general: In a later analysis, it was reported that the 90 to 150 validation repertoires had been produced on the same platform as the 666 repertoires belonging to the first cohort.

The method was immunoSEQ multiplex PCR; TCRdb's version includes in-frame clones alone and lacks a portion of them. Of a few hundred thousand clones detected, 70% to 90% appear once; the ten largest clones hold more than 0.8%. V shed 4 bases, J shed 1 base, and the junction held 5 bases outside the gene matches. The CDR3 length is 16 residues. Germline CDR1 reads MRHNA; CDR2 reads SNTAGT. Whole-study findings and limits: Listed as cytomegalovirus-associated were 150 to 200 TCR beta chains. The classifier, whose performance was assessed in both the original and validation cohorts, reportedly diagnosed cytomegalovirus status with high specificity and sensitivity.

Sequencing was carried out using PBMCs. The chain combines TRBV6-4 with TRBJ2-3; 10 bases match TRBD2. This clonotype originated in a woman aged 18 to 35 in good health and CMV-seronegative. The CDR3 loop is CASSAAGTSGTDTQYF. The DNA for the CDR3 is TGTGCCAGCAGTGCCGCCGGGACTAGCGGCACAGATACGCAGTATTTT.